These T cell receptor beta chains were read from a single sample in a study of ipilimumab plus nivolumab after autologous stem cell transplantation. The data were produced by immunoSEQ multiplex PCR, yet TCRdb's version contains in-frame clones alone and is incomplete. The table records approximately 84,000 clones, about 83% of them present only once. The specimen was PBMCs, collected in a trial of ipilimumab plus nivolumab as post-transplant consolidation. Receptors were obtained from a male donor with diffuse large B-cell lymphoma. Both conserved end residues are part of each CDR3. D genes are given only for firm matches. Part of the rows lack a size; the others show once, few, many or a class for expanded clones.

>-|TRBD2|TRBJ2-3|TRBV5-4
TGTGCCAGCAGCCTGGGACTAGCGGGGGGGCCGGTCACAGATACGCAGTATTTT
CASSLGLAGGPVTDTQYF
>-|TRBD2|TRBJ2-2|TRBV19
TGTGCCAGTACCCCCAGGCGTGAGCGGGGGGGCCAAAGGGGGAACACCGGGGAGCTGTTTTTT
CASTPRRERGGQRGNTGELFF
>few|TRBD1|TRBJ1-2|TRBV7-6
TGTGCCAGCAGCTTAGGACAGGGTGATGGCTACACCTTC
CASSLGQGDGYTF
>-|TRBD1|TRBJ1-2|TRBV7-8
TGTGCCAGCAGCTTCACTGGACAGGGACTATATGGCTACACCTTC
CASSFTGQGLYGYTF
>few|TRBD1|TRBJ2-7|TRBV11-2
TGTGCCAGCAGCTTAGGGTCACAGGGGGCAGAAAGGGTGTACGAGCAGTACTTC
CASSLGSQGAERVYEQYF
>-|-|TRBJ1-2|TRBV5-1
TGCGCCAGCAGCTTGGGACTCTCCGCACCTAACTATGGCTACACCTTC
CASSLGLSAPNYGYTF
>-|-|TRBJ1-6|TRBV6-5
TGTGCCAGCAGTTACTCGATGAGCGGCTATAATTCACCCCTCCACTTT
CASSYSMSGYNSPLHF
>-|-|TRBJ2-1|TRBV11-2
TGTGCCAGCAGCTTAGGTGGGTACAATGAGCAGTTCTTC
CASSLGGYNEQFF
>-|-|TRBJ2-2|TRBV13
TGTGCCAGCAGCTTAGGGACTAACACCGGGGAGCTGTTTTTT
CASSLGTNTGELFF
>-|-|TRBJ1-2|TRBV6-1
TGTGCCAGCAGTGAAGCAATCCGGGGTGACGGCTACACCTTC
CASSEAIRGDGYTF
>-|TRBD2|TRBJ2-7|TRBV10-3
TGTGCCATCAGTGGGGTAGCGGGGGTTTACGAGCAGTACTTC
CAISGVAGVYEQYF
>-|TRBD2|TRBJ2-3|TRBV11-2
TGTGCCAGCAGCCCCCGGACTAGCGGGGGGTACACAGATACGCAGTATTTT
CASSPRTSGGYTDTQYF
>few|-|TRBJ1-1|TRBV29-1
TGCAGCGTCGGAATAACAGGGACGGCTTTCTTT
CSVGITGTAFF
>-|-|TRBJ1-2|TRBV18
TGTGCCAGCTCACCACTGGGGGGTCCCAGCTATGGCTACACCTTC
CASSPLGGPSYGYTF
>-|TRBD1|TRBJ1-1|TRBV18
TGTGCCAGCTCAGGGGACAGGGCGAACACTGAAGCTTTCTTT
CASSGDRANTEAFF
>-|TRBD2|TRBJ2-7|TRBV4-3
TGCGCCAGCAGCCAAGATAAGACTAGCGGTTTC
CASSQDKTSGF
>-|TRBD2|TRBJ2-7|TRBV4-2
TGTGCCAGCAGCCAAGATGTCCGGCGTGCTAGCGGGGGCCTTCCCCCCTACGAGCAGTACTTC
CASSQDVRRASGGLPPYEQYF
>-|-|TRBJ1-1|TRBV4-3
TGCGCCAGCAGCCAAGATGGGGGCGGTGAAGCTTTCTTT
CASSQDGGGEAFF
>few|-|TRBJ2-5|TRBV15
TGTGCCACCAGCAGCCGTCGGGGGACTGCAGAGACCCAGTACTTC
CATSSRRGTAETQYF
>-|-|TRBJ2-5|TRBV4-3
TGCGCCAGCAGCCAAGATCGGGGTGACATGCAAGAGACCCAGTACTTC
CASSQDRGDMQETQYF
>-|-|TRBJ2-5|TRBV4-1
TGCGCCAGCAGCCAAGGGGGTCTTGGAGGGGGAGAGACCCAGTACTTC
CASSQGGLGGGETQYF
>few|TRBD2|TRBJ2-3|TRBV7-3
TGTGCCAGCAGCCGCGGGAGCGGGGGGACAGATACGCAGTATTTT
CASSRGSGGTDTQYF
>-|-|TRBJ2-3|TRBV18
TGTGCCAGCTCAGCAATCGACTCCCCCGCTAGCACAGATACGCAGTATTTT
CASSAIDSPASTDTQYF
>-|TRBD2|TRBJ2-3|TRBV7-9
TGTGCCAGCAGCACAGGGACTAGCGGGGCCACAGATACGCAGTATTTT
CASSTGTSGATDTQYF
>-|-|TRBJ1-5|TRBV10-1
TGCGCCAGCAGTGGCTTGGGAGGGGGTAGCAATCAGCCCCAGCATTTT
CASSGLGGGSNQPQHF
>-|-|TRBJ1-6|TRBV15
TGTGCCACCAGCAGGGCAGGGGCAGGAAGCCAAACCCTCCACTTT
CATSRAGAGSQTLHF
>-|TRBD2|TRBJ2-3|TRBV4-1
TGCGCCAGCAGCCAGGCACTAGCGGGGAGCACAGATACGCAGTATTTT
CASSQALAGSTDTQYF
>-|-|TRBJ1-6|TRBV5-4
TGTGCCAGCAGGGGAAGTGAGGGAACGGGTTCACCCCTCCACTTT
CASRGSEGTGSPLHF
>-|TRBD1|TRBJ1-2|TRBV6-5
TGTGCCAGCAAGGACAGGGAGCCATCCTTC
CASKDREPSF
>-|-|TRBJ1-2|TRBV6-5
TGTGCCAGCAGTTACTCGGTAGGGGCAGGGACCTATGGCTACACCTTC
CASSYSVGAGTYGYTF
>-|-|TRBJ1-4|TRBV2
TGTGCCACCCACCGGGCCCTAACTAATGAAAAACTGTTTTTT
CATHRALTNEKLFF
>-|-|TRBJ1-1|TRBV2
TGTGCCAGCAAATTTAAGGGCTACACTGAAGCTTTCTTT
CASKFKGYTEAFF
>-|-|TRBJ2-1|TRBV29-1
TGCAGCGTGCCCCACCTGACTAGGGGCAATGAGCAGTTCTTC
CSVPHLTRGNEQFF
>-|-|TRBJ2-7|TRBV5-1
TGCGCCAGCAGCTCCCCACCTGACGAGCAGTACTTC
CASSSPPDEQYF
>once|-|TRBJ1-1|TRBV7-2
TGTGCCAGCAGCCCCCGTTCGGACACTGAAGCTTTCTTT
CASSPRSDTEAFF
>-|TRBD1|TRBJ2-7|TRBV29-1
TGCAGCGTTTCCACCGGGACAGGGGGGTACGAGCAGTACTTC
CSVSTGTGGYEQYF
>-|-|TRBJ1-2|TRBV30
TGTGCCTGGAGGTTTAACGGCTACACCTTC
CAWRFNGYTF
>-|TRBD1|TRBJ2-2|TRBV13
TGTGCCAGCAGCCATCAGGGGGAGACCACCGGGGAGCTGTTTTTT
CASSHQGETTGELFF
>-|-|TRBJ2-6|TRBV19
TGTGCCAGTAGTACGGGAAGGGCCAACGTCCTGACTTTC
CASSTGRANVLTF
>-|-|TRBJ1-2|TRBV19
TGTGCCAGTAGCCGACGCTCGGGCTCTAACTATGGCTACACCTTC
CASSRRSGSNYGYTF